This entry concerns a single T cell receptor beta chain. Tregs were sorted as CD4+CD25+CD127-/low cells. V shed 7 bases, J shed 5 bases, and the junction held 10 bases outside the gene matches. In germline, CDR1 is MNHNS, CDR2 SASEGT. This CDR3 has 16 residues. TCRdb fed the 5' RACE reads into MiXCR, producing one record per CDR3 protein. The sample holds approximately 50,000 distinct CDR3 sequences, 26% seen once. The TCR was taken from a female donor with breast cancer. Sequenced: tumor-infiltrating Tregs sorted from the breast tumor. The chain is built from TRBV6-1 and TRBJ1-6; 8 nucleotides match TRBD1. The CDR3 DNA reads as TGTGCCAGCATTGTCCCGGGACAGGAAAATAATTCACCCCTCCACTTT. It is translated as CASIVPGQENNSPLHF.